Listed below are T cell receptor beta chains from one sample, sequenced in a study of OX40 agonist ivuxolimab in advanced cancers. Here immunoSEQ multiplex PCR was the method, and the copy in TCRdb shows in-frame clones only, minus some. Seen here are around 44,000 clones, approximately 87% observed once, and the top ten hold around 35%. The starting material was CD4+ or CD8+ T cells sorted from blood, obtained in a trial of the OX40 agonist ivuxolimab. The receptors originated from an adult with an advanced solid tumor such as melanoma, head and neck, liver or kidney cancer. Both conserved end residues are part of each CDR3. D genes are given only for firm matches. Part of the rows lack a size; the others show once, few, many or a class for expanded clones.

d_gene: NA; abundance: NA; j_gene: TRBJ2-2; v_gene: TRBV11-3; CDR3nt: TGTGCCAGCAGACGCGACAGAGCCGGGGAGCTGTTTTTT; CDR3aa: CASRRDRAGELFF
d_gene: TRBD1; abundance: NA; j_gene: TRBJ1-6; v_gene: TRBV6-5; CDR3nt: TGTGCCAGCAGAGAACAGGGGGCAGGATCACCCCTCCACTTT; CDR3aa: CASREQGAGSPLHF
d_gene: TRBD2; abundance: NA; j_gene: TRBJ2-7; v_gene: TRBV12-5; CDR3nt: TGTGCTAGTGGTTTGACCCGGGGGGGTGAGCAGTACTTC; CDR3aa: CASGLTRGGEQYF
d_gene: TRBD2; abundance: NA; j_gene: TRBJ2-2; v_gene: TRBV19; CDR3nt: TGTGCCAGACACCTACCCACCCGGGAGGCCCCACACCGGGGAGCTGTTTTT; CDR3aa: CARHLPTREAPHRGAVF
d_gene: TRBD2; abundance: NA; j_gene: TRBJ2-1; v_gene: TRBV4-1; CDR3nt: TGCGCCAGCAGCCAAGGACTTAGCGGGAGGGACAATGAGCAGTTCTTC; CDR3aa: CASSQGLSGRDNEQFF
d_gene: TRBD2; abundance: NA; j_gene: TRBJ2-1; v_gene: TRBV28; CDR3nt: TGTGCCAGCAGTTTTTTGGGACTAGCGGGGGGGAGCTCCTACAATGAGCAGTTCTTC; CDR3aa: CASSFLGLAGGSSYNEQFF
d_gene: TRBD2; abundance: NA; j_gene: TRBJ2-5; v_gene: TRBV11-2; CDR3nt: TGTGCCAGCAGCTTAGAGGTGGGAGGGCCGGTAGAGACCCAGTACTTC; CDR3aa: CASSLEVGGPVETQYF
d_gene: NA; abundance: medium-sized; j_gene: TRBJ1-5; v_gene: TRBV6-1; CDR3nt: TGTGCCAGTACAAAGGACAGACATCAGCCCCAGCATTTT; CDR3aa: CASTKDRHQPQHF
d_gene: TRBD2; abundance: NA; j_gene: TRBJ2-3; v_gene: TRBV5-1; CDR3nt: TGCGCCAGCAGCTTGAACGGGGGGGTCGTAGATACGCAGTATTTT; CDR3aa: CASSLNGGVVDTQYF
d_gene: TRBD1; abundance: NA; j_gene: TRBJ2-1; v_gene: TRBV5-6; CDR3nt: TGTGCCAGCAGCTTCGGGACAGGGCCCTATGAGCAGTTCTTC; CDR3aa: CASSFGTGPYEQFF
d_gene: NA; abundance: NA; j_gene: TRBJ2-7; v_gene: TRBV5-1; CDR3nt: TGCGCCAGCAGCTTGGCTCCCCCCTCCTGGGAGCAGTACTTC; CDR3aa: CASSLAPPSWEQYF
d_gene: TRBD1; abundance: NA; j_gene: TRBJ2-2; v_gene: TRBV19; CDR3nt: TGTGCCAGTAGTATTACGGGGACAGGGATCGGGGAGCTGTTTTTT; CDR3aa: CASSITGTGIGELFF
d_gene: NA; abundance: NA; j_gene: TRBJ2-7; v_gene: TRBV4-2; CDR3nt: TGTGCCAGCAGCCAAGATGGGTACGAGCAGTACTTC; CDR3aa: CASSQDGYEQYF
d_gene: NA; abundance: NA; j_gene: TRBJ2-5; v_gene: TRBV7-8; CDR3nt: TGTGCCAGCAGCTTAAGACGGACCCAAGAGACCCAGTACTTC; CDR3aa: CASSLRRTQETQYF
d_gene: NA; abundance: NA; j_gene: TRBJ2-1; v_gene: TRBV7-8; CDR3nt: TGTGCCAGCAGCTTAGAGGGTACCAGCTCCTACAATGAGCAGTTCTTC; CDR3aa: CASSLEGTSSYNEQFF
d_gene: NA; abundance: NA; j_gene: TRBJ1-6; v_gene: TRBV4-1; CDR3nt: TGTGCCAGCAGCCAAGCTCCCCAGGGAGGCTTTTCACCCCTCCACTTT; CDR3aa: CASSQAPQGGFSPLHF
d_gene: NA; abundance: NA; j_gene: TRBJ1-2; v_gene: TRBV6-5; CDR3nt: TGTGCCAGCAGAGCCGAGACATACTACACCTTC; CDR3aa: CASRAETYYTF
d_gene: NA; abundance: NA; j_gene: TRBJ2-1; v_gene: TRBV10-1; CDR3nt: TGCGCCAGCACCGATAACGGGGTCTCGGGTGAGCAGTTCTTC; CDR3aa: CASTDNGVSGEQFF
d_gene: NA; abundance: NA; j_gene: TRBJ2-7; v_gene: TRBV15; CDR3nt: TGTGCCACCAGCAGAGAAGTTAAACAGTACGAGCAGTACTTC; CDR3aa: CATSREVKQYEQYF
d_gene: NA; abundance: NA; j_gene: TRBJ2-1; v_gene: TRBV4-1; CDR3nt: TGCGCCAGCAGCTCGGGTGTAGCGGACTACAATGAGCAGTTCTTC; CDR3aa: CASSSGVADYNEQFF
d_gene: NA; abundance: NA; j_gene: TRBJ1-1; v_gene: TRBV29-1; CDR3nt: TGCAGCGTTGAACGCCCATTAAGCAGTACTGAAGCTTTCTTT; CDR3aa: CSVERPLSSTEAFF
d_gene: NA; abundance: NA; j_gene: TRBJ1-3; v_gene: TRBV4-1; CDR3nt: TGCGCCAGCAGCCAAGAACCTGGCCGGGGCGCTGGAAACACCATATATTTT; CDR3aa: CASSQEPGRGAGNTIYF
d_gene: NA; abundance: NA; j_gene: TRBJ1-2; v_gene: TRBV19; CDR3nt: TGTGCCAGTAGTATGACAGGTGCGCCTCAGTATGGCTACACCTTC; CDR3aa: CASSMTGAPQYGYTF
d_gene: TRBD1; abundance: NA; j_gene: TRBJ2-1; v_gene: TRBV7-9; CDR3nt: TGTGCCAGCAGCCCCCGACAGGGGGTATACAATGAGCAGTTCTTC; CDR3aa: CASSPRQGVYNEQFF
d_gene: TRBD2; abundance: once; j_gene: TRBJ2-1; v_gene: TRBV5-1; CDR3nt: TGCGCCAGCAGCTTACAGGGACTAGCGGGAGCGAATGAGCAGTTCTTC; CDR3aa: CASSLQGLAGANEQFF
d_gene: TRBD2; abundance: NA; j_gene: TRBJ2-3; v_gene: TRBV7-9; CDR3nt: TGTGCCAGCAGCCGACCGGGGGGGGACACAGATACGCAGTATTTT; CDR3aa: CASSRPGGDTDTQYF
d_gene: TRBD1; abundance: few; j_gene: TRBJ1-4; v_gene: TRBV2; CDR3nt: TGTGCCAGCAGTTCCTACACCGGGACAGCTAATGAAAAACTGTTTTTT; CDR3aa: CASSSYTGTANEKLFF
d_gene: NA; abundance: NA; j_gene: TRBJ2-6; v_gene: TRBV2; CDR3nt: TGTGCCAGCAGTTCCGACCGGGCTGGGGCCAACGTCCTGACTTTC; CDR3aa: CASSSDRAGANVLTF
d_gene: NA; abundance: NA; j_gene: TRBJ1-5; v_gene: TRBV6-5; CDR3nt: TGTGCCAGCAGGGGACACGAAGGTCAGCCCCAGCATTTT; CDR3aa: CASRGHEGQPQHF
d_gene: NA; abundance: NA; j_gene: TRBJ2-5; v_gene: TRBV11-2; CDR3nt: TGTGCCAGCAGACCACTAGATGAGGAGACCCAGTACTTC; CDR3aa: CASRPLDEETQYF
d_gene: NA; abundance: NA; j_gene: TRBJ2-7; v_gene: TRBV2; CDR3nt: TGTGCCAGCAGTTATCTAGCGCAGGCTGGCGAGCAGTACTTC; CDR3aa: CASSYLAQAGEQYF
d_gene: NA; abundance: NA; j_gene: TRBJ2-7; v_gene: TRBV7-3; CDR3nt: TGTGCCAGCAGCCTAGGACTTGGGGGCGAGGAGTACTTC; CDR3aa: CASSLGLGGEEYF
d_gene: TRBD2; abundance: NA; j_gene: TRBJ2-5; v_gene: TRBV5-1; CDR3nt: TGCGCCAGCAGCGTCGGGACTAGCGGGCTCATGGAGACCCAGTACTTC; CDR3aa: CASSVGTSGLMETQYF
d_gene: TRBD2; abundance: NA; j_gene: TRBJ2-5; v_gene: TRBV9; CDR3nt: TGTGCCAGCAGCATTGCTGGGGGGGAAGAGACCCAGTACTTC; CDR3aa: CASSIAGGEETQYF
d_gene: NA; abundance: NA; j_gene: TRBJ1-1; v_gene: TRBV18; CDR3nt: TGTGCCAGCTCACCACCTGCGGACACTGAAGCTTTCTTT; CDR3aa: CASSPPADTEAFF
d_gene: TRBD2; abundance: NA; j_gene: TRBJ2-5; v_gene: TRBV7-2; CDR3nt: TGTGCCAGCAGCTTCTCAATCGGGACTAGCGGTAAAGAGACCCAGTACTTC; CDR3aa: CASSFSIGTSGKETQYF
d_gene: NA; abundance: NA; j_gene: TRBJ2-3; v_gene: TRBV19; CDR3nt: TGTGCCAGTAGTATTCGACAGGGCACAGATACGCAGTATTTT; CDR3aa: CASSIRQGTDTQYF
d_gene: NA; abundance: once; j_gene: TRBJ2-2; v_gene: TRBV4-1; CDR3nt: TGCGCCAGCAGCCAAGCCCACTCGATAGCGTACACCGGGGAGCTGTTTTTT; CDR3aa: CASSQAHSIAYTGELFF
d_gene: TRBD2; abundance: once; j_gene: TRBJ2-1; v_gene: TRBV10-2; CDR3nt: TGCGCCAGCAGTGATAGACTAGCCAGCGATGAGCAGTTCTTC; CDR3aa: CASSDRLASDEQFF
d_gene: NA; abundance: NA; j_gene: TRBJ1-3; v_gene: TRBV30; CDR3nt: TGTGCCGCAGCCCTAGGACCAACTCTTTCTGGAAACACCATATATTTT; CDR3aa: CAAALGPTLSGNTIYF
d_gene: TRBD2; abundance: once; j_gene: TRBJ2-3; v_gene: TRBV9; CDR3nt: TGTGCCAGCAGCCCTGGGGGTAGCGGGGGGATAGATACGCAGTATTTT; CDR3aa: CASSPGGSGGIDTQYF
d_gene: NA; abundance: NA; j_gene: TRBJ2-2; v_gene: TRBV2; CDR3nt: TGTGCCAGCTGCCAGGGTAGGGACACCGGGGAGCTGTTTTTT; CDR3aa: CASCQGRDTGELFF
d_gene: TRBD2; abundance: NA; j_gene: TRBJ2-7; v_gene: TRBV2; CDR3nt: TGTGCCAGCAGTGTAGGGCTAGCGGACCTCAATCTACCATACGAGCAGTACTTC; CDR3aa: CASSVGLADLNLPYEQYF
d_gene: NA; abundance: NA; j_gene: TRBJ1-2; v_gene: TRBV11-3; CDR3nt: TGTGCCAGCAGCTTAGACCCGGGGCGGGGTGGCTACACCTTC; CDR3aa: CASSLDPGRGGYTF
d_gene: TRBD2; abundance: NA; j_gene: TRBJ2-1; v_gene: TRBV10-3; CDR3nt: TGTGCCATCAGTGACGGTTTCTCTAGCGGGAGGGCCGGCAATGAGCAGTTCTTC; CDR3aa: CAISDGFSSGRAGNEQFF